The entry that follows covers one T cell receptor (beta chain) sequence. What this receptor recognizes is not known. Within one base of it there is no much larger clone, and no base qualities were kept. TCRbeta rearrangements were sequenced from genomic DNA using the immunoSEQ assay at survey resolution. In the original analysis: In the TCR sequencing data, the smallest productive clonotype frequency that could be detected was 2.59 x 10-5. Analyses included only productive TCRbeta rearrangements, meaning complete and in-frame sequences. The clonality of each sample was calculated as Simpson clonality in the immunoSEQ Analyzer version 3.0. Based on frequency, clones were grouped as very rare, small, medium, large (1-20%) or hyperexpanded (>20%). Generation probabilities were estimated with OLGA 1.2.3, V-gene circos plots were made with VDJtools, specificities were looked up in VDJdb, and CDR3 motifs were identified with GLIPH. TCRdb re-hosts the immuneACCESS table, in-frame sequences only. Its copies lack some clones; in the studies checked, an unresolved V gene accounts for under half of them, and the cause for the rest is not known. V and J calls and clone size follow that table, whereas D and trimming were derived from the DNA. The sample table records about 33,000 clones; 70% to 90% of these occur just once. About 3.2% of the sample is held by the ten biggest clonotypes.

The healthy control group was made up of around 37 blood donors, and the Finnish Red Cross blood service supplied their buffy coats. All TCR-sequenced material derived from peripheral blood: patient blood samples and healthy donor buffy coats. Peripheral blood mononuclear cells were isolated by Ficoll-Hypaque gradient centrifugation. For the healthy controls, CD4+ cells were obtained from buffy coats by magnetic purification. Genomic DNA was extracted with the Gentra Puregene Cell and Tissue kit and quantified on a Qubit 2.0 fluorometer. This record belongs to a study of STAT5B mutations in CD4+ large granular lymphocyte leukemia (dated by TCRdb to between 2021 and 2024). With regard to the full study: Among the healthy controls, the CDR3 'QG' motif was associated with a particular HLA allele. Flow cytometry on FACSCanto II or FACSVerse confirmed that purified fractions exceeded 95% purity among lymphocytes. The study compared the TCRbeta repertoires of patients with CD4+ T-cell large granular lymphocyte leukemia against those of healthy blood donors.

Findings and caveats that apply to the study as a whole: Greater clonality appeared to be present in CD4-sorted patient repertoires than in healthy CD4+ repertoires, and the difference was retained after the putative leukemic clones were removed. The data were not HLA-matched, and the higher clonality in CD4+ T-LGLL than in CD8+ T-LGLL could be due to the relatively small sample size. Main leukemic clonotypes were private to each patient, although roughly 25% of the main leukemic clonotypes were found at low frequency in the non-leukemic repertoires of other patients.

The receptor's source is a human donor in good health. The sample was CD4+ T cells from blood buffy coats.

In nucleotide form, the sequence is TGTGCCAGCAGCTCCCTCCTCCCACTAGCGGGGGCAAGCTCCTACGAGCAGTACTTC. This sequence encodes CASSSLLPLAGASSYEQYF. The sequence joins TRBV7-9 to TRBJ2-7; 11 middle bases align to TRBD2. CDR1 and CDR2, per the germline V gene (reference sequence), are SEHNR and FQNEAQ. Trimming removed 4 bases from V and 0 bases from J; the gene matches leave 14 bases unexplained. Taken from cysteine to phenylalanine, the CDR3 has 19 residues. Only the CDR3 region is kept as DNA, spanning 57 bases read in frame from base 1.